A single sample is the source of the 14 T cell receptor beta chains below, sequenced in a study of post-analysis software for immune sequencing data. Findings and caveats of the study: Patients had higher frequencies than controls of five TRBV segments, including TRBV5-6, TRBV5-1 and TRBV20-1.

The TCR beta cDNA libraries carried unique molecular identifiers. One entry per CDR3 protein, called by TCRdb with MiXCR from the PCR reads. The sample gives about 820,000 distinct CDR3 sequences, approximately 50% of which show up once; approximately 4.3% is in the top ten. Antigens of these TCRs are unknown. The sequenced sample was blood. These receptor sequences come from a girl under 18 with multiple sclerosis.

The chain has TRBV20-1 and TRBJ1-4; TRBD1 aligns across 9 bases. The V gene's germline CDR1 is DFQATT and CDR2 SNEGSKA (reference sequence). This CDR3 contains 14 residues. CDR3 residues: CSPQPPGTGKELFF. Written as DNA, the CDR3 is TGCAGCCCCCAACCTCCCGGGACAGGGAAGGAACTGTTTTTT.

This clonotype was detected once. CDR3 residues: CASSEAYSEQYF. The CDR3 region has the DNA TGTGCCAGCAGTGAAGCTTACAGTGAGCAGTACTTC. V is TRBV2 and J is TRBJ2-7, with D unclear. This CDR3 is 12 amino acids long. Germline CDR1 reads SNHLY; CDR2 reads FYNNEI. V dropped 0 bases and J dropped 7 bases, with 7 bases sitting between them.

This chain joins TRBV7-8 and TRBJ2-1; 8 nucleotides line up with TRBD1. CDR3 length: 14 amino acids. Germline V gives CDR1 SGHVS, CDR2 FQNEAQ. J gave up 6 bases and V 3 bases, and 4 bases lay outside the gene matches. CDR3 nucleotide sequence: TGTGCCAGCAGCTTTGGACAGGGACCCAATGAGCAGTTCTTC. This sequence encodes CASSFGQGPNEQFF.

V is TRBV5-1 and J is TRBJ2-5, with D hard to call. The J call may be in error: the DNA end matches TRBJ2-7 better. The CDR3 totals 14 residues. Per germline, CDR1 SGHRS and CDR2 YFSETQ. The CDR3: CASSLEARTYEQYF. CDR3 coding DNA: TGCGCCAGCAGCTTGGAAGCCAGGACCTACGAGCAGTACTTC.

The rearrangement uses TRBV20-1 and TRBJ2-1, with TRBD2 matching 8 bases. The CDR3 is 16 residues long. Germline CDR1 reads DFQATT; CDR2 reads SNEGSKA (reference sequence). Trimming removed 5 bases from V and 2 bases from J; junction bases left unmatched: 11. The CDR3 DNA follows: TGCAGTGCTTCTCAAAGGGAGCGGGGGACCTACAATGAGCAGTTCTTC. It translates to CSASQRERGTYNEQFF.

The rearrangement uses TRBV7-2 and TRBJ1-5; D not certain. This CDR3 region has 14 residues. Germline V CDR1 and CDR2: SGHTA, FQGNSA. V was cut by 5 bases and J by 6 bases, with 14 bases left in between. The CDR3 spells CASSPGQSGQPQHF. CDR3 nucleotides: TGTGCCAGCAGCCCTGGGCAGAGCGGTCAGCCCCAGCATTTT.

This chain links TRBV12-3 or TRBV12-4 with TRBJ2-1; no clear D. Trimming left V 6 bases short and J 4 bases short, with 10 bases between. The CDR3 sequence is 13 residues long. The CDR3 loop is CASSPQDYNEQFF. The CDR3 DNA is TGTGCCAGCAGCCCCCAGGATTACAATGAGCAGTTCTTC.

V gene TRBV7-9 combines with J gene TRBJ1-2; TRBD1 is a possible D gene (5 bases). This CDR3 comprises 16 residues. Trimming shortened V by 1 base and J by 4 bases, and 16 bases separated the two germline ends. Looked up from germline, CDR1 is SEHNR and CDR2 is FQNEAQ (reference sequence). DNA of the CDR3: TGTGCCAGCAGCTTAGGGGGGAAGCAAACGATCTATGGCTACACCTTC. Protein: CASSLGGKQTIYGYTF.

The chain carries TRBV6-6 and TRBJ2-5; D might be TRBD1 or TRBD2, each matching 5 bases. The J call is doubtful: the DNA matches TRBJ2-7 better. This CDR3 has 15 residues. Germline CDR1 is MNHNY and CDR2 is SVGAGI (reference sequence). In nucleotides, the CDR3 is TGTGCCAGCAGTTACGGTGCGTTAGGGACCCACGAGCAGTACTTC. It encodes CASSYGALGTHEQYF.

V and J are TRBV7-2 and TRBJ2-5; D not certain. The closer fit of TRBJ2-7 to the DNA end suggests the J call may be wrong. In germline, CDR1 is SGHTA, CDR2 FQGNSA. There are 13 residues in the CDR3. In nucleotides, the CDR3 is TGTGCCAGCAGTCCCAGAGGTTCATCCGAGCAGTACTTC. Amino acids: CASSPRGSSEQYF.

This clonotype has only a few counts. The rearrangement joins TRBV18 to TRBJ2-5; D remains ambiguous. CDR1 is KGHSH and CDR2 is LQKENI in the germline V gene. Trimming removed 3 bases from V and 8 bases from J, with 28 bases in between. The CDR3 is made up of 18 amino acids. CDR3 bases: TGTGCCAGCTCACCCCGGCAAGGGCGCGCTCAACTAAGAGAAACCCAGTACTTC. This codes for CASSPRQGRAQLRETQYF. Drawing the rest from reference TRBV18 and TRBJ2-5, the complete variable domain is NAGVMQNPRHLVRRRGQEARLRCSPMKGHSHVYWYRQLPEEGLKFMVYLQKENIIDESGMPKERFSAEFPKEGPSILRIQQVVRGDSAAYFCASSPRQGRAQLRETQYFGPGTRLLVL.

This clonotype was counted a few times. The chain has TRBV7-6 and TRBJ2-5; the D is unclear. The CDR3 contains 14 residues. The V end lost 5 bases, the J end lost 3 bases, and 13 bases lay between the germline ends. Per germline, CDR1 SGHVS and CDR2 FNYEAQ. CDR3 residues: CASSPYEQKETQYF. Written as DNA, the CDR3 is TGTGCCAGCAGCCCCTACGAGCAGAAAGAGACCCAGTACTTC.

This clonotype was counted only a few times. The chain is built from TRBV27 and TRBJ1-1; TRBD1 is a possible D gene (6 bases). The V end was cut by 3 bases, the J end by 4 bases, with 12 bases between. CDR1 is MNHEY and CDR2 is SMNVEV in the germline V gene (reference sequence). CDR3 size: 14 residues. The CDR3 DNA is TGTGCCAGCAGTTTGGCACAGGGCCGCACTGAAGCTTTCTTT. Residues: CASSLAQGRTEAFF.

This chain uses TRBV12-3 or TRBV12-4 with TRBJ1-1; D is ambiguous. CDR3 length: 13 amino acids. Trimming shortened V by 1 base and J by 5 bases, and 8 bases separated the two germline ends. Written as DNA, the CDR3 is TGTGCCAGCAGTTTAGAGAGGAAGACTGAAGCTTTCTTT. Encoded protein: CASSLERKTEAFF.